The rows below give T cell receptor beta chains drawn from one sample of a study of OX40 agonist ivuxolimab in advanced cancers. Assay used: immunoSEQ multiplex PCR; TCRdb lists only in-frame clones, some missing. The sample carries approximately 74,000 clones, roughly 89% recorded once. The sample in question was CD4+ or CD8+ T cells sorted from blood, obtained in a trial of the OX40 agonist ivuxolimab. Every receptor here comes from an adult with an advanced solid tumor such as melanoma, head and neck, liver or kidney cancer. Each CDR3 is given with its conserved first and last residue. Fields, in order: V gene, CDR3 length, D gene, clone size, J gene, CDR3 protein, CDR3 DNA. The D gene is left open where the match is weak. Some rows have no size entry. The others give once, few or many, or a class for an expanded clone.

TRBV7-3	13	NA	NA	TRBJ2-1	CASSLRAGDEQFF	TGTGCCAGCAGCTTAAGGGCAGGGGATGAGCAGTTCTTC
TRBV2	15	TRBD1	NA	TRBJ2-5	CASSGTGLYQETQYF	TGTGCCAGCAGCGGGACAGGACTGTACCAAGAGACCCAGTACTTC
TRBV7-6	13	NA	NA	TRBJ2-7	CASSSRGTYEQYF	TGTGCCAGCAGCTCGCGGGGCACCTACGAGCAGTACTTC
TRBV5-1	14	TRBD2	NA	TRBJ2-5	CASSYPGGLETQYF	TGCGCCAGCAGCTACCCGGGAGGGTTAGAGACCCAGTACTTC
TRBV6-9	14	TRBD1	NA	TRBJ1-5	CASRGDRGNQPQHF	TGTGCCAGCAGGGGGGACAGGGGAAATCAGCCCCAGCATTTT
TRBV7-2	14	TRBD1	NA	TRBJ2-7	CASSQTGGNYEQYF	TGTGCCAGCAGCCAGACAGGGGGCAACTACGAGCAGTACTTC
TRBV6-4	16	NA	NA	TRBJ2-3	CASSDPRQGVTDTQYF	TGTGCCAGCAGTGACCCCCGCCAGGGTGTGACAGATACGCAGTATTTT
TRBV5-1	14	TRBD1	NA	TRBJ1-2	CASSLGDRTDGYTF	TGCGCCAGCAGCTTGGGGGACAGGACCGATGGCTACACCTTC
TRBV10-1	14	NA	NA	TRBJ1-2	CASSESSQALSYTF	TGCGCCAGCAGTGAGTCGAGCCAGGCTCTTAGCTACACCTTC
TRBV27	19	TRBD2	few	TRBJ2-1	CASSARHPGSGRALNEQFF	TGTGCCAGCAGTGCCCGACACCCTGGTAGCGGGAGGGCCCTTAATGAGCAGTTCTTC
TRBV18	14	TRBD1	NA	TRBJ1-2	CASSPDRGNYGYTF	TGTGCCAGCTCACCCGACAGGGGGAACTATGGCTACACCTTC
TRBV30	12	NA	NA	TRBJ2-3	CALDKGGYTQYF	TGTGCCTTGGATAAGGGGGGTTATACGCAGTATTTT
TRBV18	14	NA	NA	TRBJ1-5	CASSLRDTDQPQHF	TGTGCCAGCTCCCTCCGGGACACAGATCAGCCCCAGCATTTT
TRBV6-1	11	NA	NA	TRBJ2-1	CASSYHNEQFF	TGTGCCAGCAGTTACCACAATGAGCAGTTCTTC
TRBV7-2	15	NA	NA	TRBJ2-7	CASSSWEAGPYEQYF	TGTGCCAGCAGCTCCTGGGAGGCGGGGCCCTACGAGCAGTACTTC
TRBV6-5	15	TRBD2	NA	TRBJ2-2	CASTTTSGRTGELFF	TGTGCCAGCACCACGACTAGCGGGAGGACCGGGGAGCTGTTTTTT
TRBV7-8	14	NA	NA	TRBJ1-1	CASSFGPRSTEAFF	TGTGCCAGCAGCTTCGGTCCGCGGAGCACTGAAGCTTTCTTT
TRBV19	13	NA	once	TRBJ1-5	CASSKISNQPQHF	TGTGCCAGTAGTAAGATTAGCAATCAGCCCCAGCATTTT
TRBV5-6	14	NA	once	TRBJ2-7	CASSGFGVSYEQYF	TGTGCCAGCAGCGGTTTTGGGGTAAGTTACGAGCAGTACTTC
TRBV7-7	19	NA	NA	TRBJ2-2	CACRQVRNGRLANTGELFF	TGTGCTTGTCGACAGGTTCGGAACGGGCGTCTAGCGAACACCGGGGAGCTGTTTTTT
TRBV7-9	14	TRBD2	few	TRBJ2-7	CASSSLAGVGEQYF	TGTGCCAGCAGCTCACTAGCGGGAGTTGGAGAGCAGTACTTC
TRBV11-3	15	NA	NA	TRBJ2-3	CASSLVRTSADTQYF	TGTGCCAGCAGCTTAGTACGAACAAGTGCAGATACGCAGTATTTT
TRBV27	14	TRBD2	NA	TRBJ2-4	CASSQTSGRDIQYF	TGTGCCAGCAGTCAAACTAGCGGGAGAGACATTCAGTACTTC
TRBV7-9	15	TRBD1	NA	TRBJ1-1	CASSVPRGLGTEAFF	TGTGCCAGCAGTGTTCCCAGGGGGCTCGGCACTGAAGCTTTCTTT
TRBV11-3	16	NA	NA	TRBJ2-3	CASSLGQVGSTDTQYF	TGTGCCAGCAGCTTAGGACAGGTGGGGAGCACAGATACGCAGTATTTT
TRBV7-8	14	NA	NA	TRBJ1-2	CASSLESGFYGYTF	TGTGCCAGCAGCTTAGAGTCGGGCTTCTATGGCTACACCTTC
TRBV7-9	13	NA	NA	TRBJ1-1	CASSSGKVQEAFF	TGTGCCAGCAGCTCCGGAAAAGTTCAGGAGGCTTTCTTT
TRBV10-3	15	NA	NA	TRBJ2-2	CAINSQKANTGELFF	TGTGCCATCAATTCCCAAAAAGCGAACACCGGGGAGCTGTTTTTT
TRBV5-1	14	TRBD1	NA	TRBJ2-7	CASSLGSTGVEQYF	TGCGCCAGCAGCCTAGGGTCGACAGGGGTCGAGCAGTACTTC
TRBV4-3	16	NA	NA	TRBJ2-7	CASSQGLVYQFYEQYF	TGCGCCAGCAGCCAAGGCCTAGTGTACCAATTCTACGAGCAGTACTTC
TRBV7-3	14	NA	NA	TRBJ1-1	CASSLTGQNTEAFF	TGTGCCAGCAGCTTAACTGGCCAAAACACTGAAGCTTTCTTT
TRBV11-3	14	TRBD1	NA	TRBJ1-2	CASSPSAGGFGYTF	TGTGCCAGCAGCCCATCCGCAGGGGGCTTTGGCTACACCTTC
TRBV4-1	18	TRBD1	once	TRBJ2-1	CASSQGRGSSLSYNEQFF	TGCGCCAGCAGCCAGGGCAGGGGGTCCTCCCTATCCTACAATGAGCAGTTCTTC
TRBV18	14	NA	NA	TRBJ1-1	CASSPPNDTPGSFF	TGTGCCAGCTCACCACCGAACGACACACCCGGATCTTTCTTT
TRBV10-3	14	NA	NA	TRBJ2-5	CAISGSGPTETQYF	TGTGCCATCAGTGGCTCCGGGCCGACGGAGACCCAGTACTTC
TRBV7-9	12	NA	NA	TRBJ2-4	CASSFSEKVQYF	TGTGCCAGCAGCTTCAGCGAGAAGGTTCAGTACTTC
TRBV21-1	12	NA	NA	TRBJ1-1	CASSREDSEAFF	TGTGCCAGCAGCAGGGAGGACAGCGAAGCTTTCTTT
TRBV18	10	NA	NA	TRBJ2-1	CASSGYEQFF	TGTGCCAGCTCGGGGTATGAGCAGTTCTTC
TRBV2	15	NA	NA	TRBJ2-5	CASSEATGSGETQYF	TGTGCCAGCAGTGAAGCGACGGGATCAGGAGAGACCCAGTACTTC
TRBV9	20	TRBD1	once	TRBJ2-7	CASSNKTGDSRRSDRNEQYF	TGTGCCAGCAGCAATAAGACAGGGGACTCGCGTCGGTCGGACAGGAACGAGCAGTACTTC
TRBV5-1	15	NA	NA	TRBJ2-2	CASCLGAFNTGELFF	TGCGCCAGCTGCCTGGGAGCATTTAACACCGGGGAGCTGTTTTTT
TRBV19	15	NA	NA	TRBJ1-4	CASREKGATNEKLFF	TGTGCCAGTAGAGAGAAAGGGGCAACTAATGAAAAACTGTTTTTT
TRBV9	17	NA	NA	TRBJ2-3	CASSGHLAPSITDTQYF	TGTGCCAGCAGCGGACACTTGGCCCCGTCCATCACAGATACGCAGTATTTT
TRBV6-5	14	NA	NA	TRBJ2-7	CASSYGPSSYEQYF	TGTGCCAGCAGTTACGGGCCGTCCTCCTACGAGCAGTACTTC
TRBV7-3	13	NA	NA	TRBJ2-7	CASSFNSDNEQYF	TGTGCCAGCAGCTTTAATAGCGATAACGAGCAGTACTTC
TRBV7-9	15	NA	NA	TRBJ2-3	CASSPGTQVRDTQYF	TGTGCCAGCAGCCCCGGGACCCAGGTGAGAGATACGCAGTATTTT
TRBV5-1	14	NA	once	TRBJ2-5	CASSPGQLKETQYF	TGCGCCAGCAGCCCCGGACAGCTAAAAGAGACCCAGTACTTC
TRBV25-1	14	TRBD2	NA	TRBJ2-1	CASSENREGIEQFF	TGTGCCAGCAGTGAAAACCGGGAGGGGATTGAGCAGTTCTTC
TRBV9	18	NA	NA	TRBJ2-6	CASSVEDMWGSGANVLTF	TGTGCCAGCAGCGTAGAGGACATGTGGGGTTCTGGGGCCAACGTCCTGACTTTC
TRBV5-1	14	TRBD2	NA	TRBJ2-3	CASSRGVGTDTQYF	TGCGCCAGCAGTCGGGGGGTGGGCACAGATACGCAGTATTTT
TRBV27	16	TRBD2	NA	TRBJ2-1	CASSLLRTSVYNEQFF	TGTGCCAGCAGTTTACTTCGAACTAGCGTGTACAATGAGCAGTTCTTC
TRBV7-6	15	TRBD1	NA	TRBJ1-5	CASSLGTGGIQPQHF	TGTGCCAGCAGCCTAGGGACAGGGGGCATTCAGCCCCAGCATTTT
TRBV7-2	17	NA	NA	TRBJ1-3	CASSFFGQGGIVNTIYF	TGTGCCAGCAGCTTCTTTGGGCAAGGGGGTATCGTAAACACCATATATTTT
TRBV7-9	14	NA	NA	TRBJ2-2	CASRLDTNTGELFF	TGTGCCAGCAGATTGGACACGAACACCGGGGAGCTGTTTTTT
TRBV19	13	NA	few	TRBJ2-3	CASTRGGTDTQYF	TGTGCCAGTACCAGAGGGGGCACAGATACGCAGTATTTT
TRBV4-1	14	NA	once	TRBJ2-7	CASSRDAGSHEQYF	TGCGCCAGCAGCCGTGACGCAGGGTCCCACGAGCAGTACTTC
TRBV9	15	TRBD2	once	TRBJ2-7	CASSPQLAASGEQYF	TGTGCCAGCAGCCCGCAGCTAGCGGCGTCGGGCGAGCAGTACTTC
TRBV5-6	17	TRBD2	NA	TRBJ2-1	CASSLAGGDNLNNEQFF	TGTGCCAGCAGCTTGGCCGGGGGGGACAATCTAAACAATGAGCAGTTCTTC
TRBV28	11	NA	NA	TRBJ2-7	CASGSSYEQYF	TGTGCCAGCGGTAGCTCCTACGAGCAGTACTTC